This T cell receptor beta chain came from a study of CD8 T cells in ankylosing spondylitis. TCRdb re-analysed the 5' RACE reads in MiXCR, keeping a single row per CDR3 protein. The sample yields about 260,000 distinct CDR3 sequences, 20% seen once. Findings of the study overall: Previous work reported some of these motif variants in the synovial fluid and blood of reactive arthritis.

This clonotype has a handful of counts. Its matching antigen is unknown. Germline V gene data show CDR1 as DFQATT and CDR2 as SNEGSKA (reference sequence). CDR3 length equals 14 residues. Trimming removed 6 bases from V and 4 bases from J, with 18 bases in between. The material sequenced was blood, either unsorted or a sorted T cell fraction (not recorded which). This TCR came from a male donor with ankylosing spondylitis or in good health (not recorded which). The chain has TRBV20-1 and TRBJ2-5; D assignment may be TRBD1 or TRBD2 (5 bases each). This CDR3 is CSASPGASGETQYF. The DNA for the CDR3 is TGCAGTGCCTCCCCCGGGGCCTCCGGAGAGACCCAGTACTTC.